This T cell receptor beta chain was obtained from a study of vaccination and CD4 T cells after COVID-19. Germline-derived CDR1 and CDR2 are MNHEY and SMNVEV (reference sequence). The CDR3 has 15 amino acids. V dropped 5 bases and J dropped 5; count of bases not matched to a gene: 5. One entry per CDR3 protein, called by TCRdb with MiXCR from the PCR reads. The table has 25,000 to 30,000 distinct CDR3 sequences, 45% to 55% seen once; the top ten hold around 5.2%. Time point meaning: late sampling 161 to 241 days after vaccination in a few convalescent patients. This sequence was found in a human donor who had recovered from COVID-19. The material was CD4+ T cells from blood, obtained about 7 months after SARS-CoV-2 vaccination. The rearrangement joins TRBV27 to TRBJ2-1; 11 bases align to TRBD2. DNA for the CDR3: TGTGCCAGCAGTCTCGGGACTAGCGGCAACAATGAGCAGTTCTTC. Its translation is CASSLGTSGNNEQFF.